This T cell receptor beta chain was obtained from a study of molecular identifiers for immune sequencing clone quantification. In the study overall: In replicates, RNA taken from around 18,000 or 91,000 naive CD8 cells was divided five ways, and four portions underwent sequencing.

Study-level results: Because of identical TCR molecules sharing a barcode, sizes of highly expanded clones could be underestimated.

This clonotype has at least ten counts. What it binds is unknown. TCRdb ran MiXCR on the PCR reads and lists one entry per CDR3 protein. Here the sample spans about 98,000 distinct CDR3 sequences, under 40% being singletons. Germline CDR1 and CDR2: SGHAT and FQNNGV. CDR3 length: 12 amino acids. Deletions cut 5 bases from V and 4 bases from J, with 9 bases between. The sample comprised naive CD8+ T cells from blood, with Jurkat cell RNA spiked in. The sample's subset: FACS-sorted CD8+CD4-CCR7+CD45RA+ naive T cells. The sequence came from a human donor in good health. Some libraries in this study had Jurkat cell RNA spiked in. The chain combines TRBV11-2 with TRBJ2-7; no firm D call. DNA for the CDR3: TGTGCCAGCAGCCCGACATCGTACGAGCAGTACTTC. This gives the protein CASSPTSYEQYF.